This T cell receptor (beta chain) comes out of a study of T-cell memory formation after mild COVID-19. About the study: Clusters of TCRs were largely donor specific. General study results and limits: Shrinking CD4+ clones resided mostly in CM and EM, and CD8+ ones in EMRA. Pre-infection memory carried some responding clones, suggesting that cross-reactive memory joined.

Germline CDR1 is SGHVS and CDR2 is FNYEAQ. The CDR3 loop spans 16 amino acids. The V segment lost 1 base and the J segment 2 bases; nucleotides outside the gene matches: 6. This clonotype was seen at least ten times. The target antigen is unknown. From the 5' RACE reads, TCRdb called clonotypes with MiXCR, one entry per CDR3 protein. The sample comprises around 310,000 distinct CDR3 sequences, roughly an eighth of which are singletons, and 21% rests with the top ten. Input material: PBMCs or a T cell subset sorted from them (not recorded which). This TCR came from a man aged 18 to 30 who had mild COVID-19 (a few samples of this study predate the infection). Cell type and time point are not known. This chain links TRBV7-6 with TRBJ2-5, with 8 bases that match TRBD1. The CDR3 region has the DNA TGTGCCAGCAGCTTAGGGGGGACAGGCCTACAAGAGACCCAGTACTTC. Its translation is CASSLGGTGLQETQYF.